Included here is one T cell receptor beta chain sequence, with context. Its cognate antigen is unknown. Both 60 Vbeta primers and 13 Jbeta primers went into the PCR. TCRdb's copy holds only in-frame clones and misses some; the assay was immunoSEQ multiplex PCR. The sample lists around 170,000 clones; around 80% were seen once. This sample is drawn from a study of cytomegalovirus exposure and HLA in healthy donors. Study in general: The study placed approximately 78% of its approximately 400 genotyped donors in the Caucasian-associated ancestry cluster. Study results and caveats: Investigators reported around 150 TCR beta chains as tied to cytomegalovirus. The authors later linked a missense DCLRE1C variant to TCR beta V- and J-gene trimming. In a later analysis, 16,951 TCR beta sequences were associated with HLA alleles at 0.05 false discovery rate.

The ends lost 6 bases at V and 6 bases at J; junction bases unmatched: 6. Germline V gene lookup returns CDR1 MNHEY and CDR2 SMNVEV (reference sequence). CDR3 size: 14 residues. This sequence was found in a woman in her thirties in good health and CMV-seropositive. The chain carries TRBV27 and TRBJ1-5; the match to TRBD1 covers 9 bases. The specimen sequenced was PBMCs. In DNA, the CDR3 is TGTGCCAGCAGGGGACAGGGAGGGAGTCAGCCCCAGCATTTT. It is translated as CASRGQGGSQPQHF.